Following are 5 T cell receptor beta chains from one sample sequenced in a study of OX40 agonist ivuxolimab in advanced cancers. Sequencing was performed with immunoSEQ multiplex PCR; in TCRdb, only in-frame clones are kept and a portion is missing. The repertoire consists of roughly 23,000 clones, with roughly 80% occurring once and the leading ten covering 24%. Sample: CD4+ or CD8+ T cells sorted from blood, taken in a trial of the OX40 agonist ivuxolimab. The receptors stem from an adult with an advanced solid tumor such as melanoma, head and neck, liver or kidney cancer.

This clone is labeled large. The J gene is TRBJ2-2, the V gene TRBV25-1; D is ambiguous. In germline, CDR1 is MGHDK, CDR2 SYGVNS. The CDR3 spans 17 residues. The germline V and J ends were trimmed by 1 base and 3 bases, with 15 bases remaining between them. The CDR3 loop is CASSEWAVLGDTGELFF. DNA for the CDR3: TGTGCCAGCAGTGAATGGGCTGTATTGGGTGACACCGGGGAGCTGTTTTTT.

This clone is medium-sized (0.01 to 0.1%) by share. The rearrangement joins TRBV6-5 to TRBJ2-7; the match to TRBD1 covers 7 bases. Germline CDR1 reads MNHEY; CDR2 reads SVGAGI. Trimming removed 0 bases from V and 3 bases from J; junction bases left unmatched: 5. This CDR3 spans 15 amino acids. The CDR3 is CASSYSPGQFYEQYF. As DNA, the CDR3 is TGTGCCAGCAGTTACTCGCCGGGACAGTTCTACGAGCAGTACTTC.

The chain joins TRBV30 to TRBJ1-5; 7 nucleotides match TRBD1. The CDR3 is 16 amino acids. CDR1 and CDR2 (germline): GTSNPN, SVGIG (reference sequence). Trimming at V came to 2 bases and at J to 4 bases, leaving 11 bases not matched to a gene. The chain's CDR3 is CAWSTQQGWGNQPQHF. CDR3 nucleotide sequence: TGTGCCTGGAGTACGCAACAGGGGTGGGGGAATCAGCCCCAGCATTTT.

The chain is built from TRBV4-1 and TRBJ2-7; D not resolved. The CDR3 contains 13 residues. Trimming stripped 0 bases from V and 2 bases from J, with 5 bases between. Looked up from germline, CDR1 is MGHRA and CDR2 is YSYEKL. CDR3 in DNA: TGCGCCAGCAGCCAAGATGCGGCCTACGAGCAGTACTTC. Protein product: CASSQDAAYEQYF.

In DNA form, the CDR3 reads TGTGCCAGCAAGGAGAGCTCTGGAAACACCATATATTTT. This codes for CASKESSGNTIYF. The chain links TRBV9 to TRBJ1-3, with unresolved D. Trimming left V 6 bases short and J 0 bases short, with 7 bases between. The germline V gene has CDR1 SGDLS and CDR2 YYNGEE. The CDR3 is 13 amino acids.